One sample yielded the 17 T cell receptor beta chains listed below, sequenced in a study of T-cell reconstitution after alpha-beta-depleted transplantation in children. The TCRbeta library incorporated unique molecular identifiers. TCRdb called the PCR reads again in MiXCR, with one record for every CDR3 protein. The sample records around 410,000 distinct CDR3 sequences, roughly 10% being singletons. The sample was PBMCs from the stem cell graft donor, taken from the stem cell graft. The source is a human donor who donated a stem cell graft to a child with acute myeloid leukemia.

This sequence joins TRBV5-1 and TRBJ1-2, with D possibly TRBD1 on 6 matching bases. V lost 1 base and J 8 bases, leaving 21 bases between the germline ends. CDR1 and CDR2 (germline): SGHRS, YFSETQ. This CDR3 spans 16 amino acids. The CDR3 DNA reads TGCGCCAGCAGCTTGAGTAGCGGACAGAGCCCTGCGGGCTACACCTTC. Protein product: CASSLSSGQSPAGYTF.

The DNA of the CDR3 is TGTGCCAGCAGCTTAAGTGGGTCCTCTAAAGAGACCCAGTACTTC. Encoded protein: CASSLSGSSKETQYF. V and J are TRBV7-3 and TRBJ2-5, with D unresolved. V was pared by 1 base and J by 3 bases, with 12 bases between. Germline CDR1 SGHTA, CDR2 FQGTGA. The CDR3 sequence is 15 residues long.

This clonotype was recorded a few times. This chain connects TRBV9 to TRBJ2-1, with D possibly being TRBD2 (6 bases). Germline V CDR1 and CDR2: SGDLS, YYNGEE. The CDR3 totals 16 residues. Deletions cut 0 bases from V and 4 bases from J, with 14 bases between. DNA for the CDR3: TGTGCCAGCAGCGTAGGGGACTCGACCGTATACAATGAGCAGTTCTTC. It yields the protein CASSVGDSTVYNEQFF. Combining the CDR3 with reference TRBV9 and TRBJ2-1 gives the whole variable domain DSGVTQTPKHLITATGQRVTLRCSPRSGDLSVYWYQQSLDQGLQFLIQYYNGEERAKGNILERFSAQQFPDLHSELNLSSLELGDSALYFCASSVGDSTVYNEQFFGPGTRLTVL.

In its sample, this clonotype was seen many times. The chain joins TRBV5-1 to TRBJ2-7, with D possibly TRBD2 on 5 matching bases. Trimming removed 1 base from V and 5 bases from J, with 10 bases in between. The CDR3 loop spans 13 amino acids. Germline V lookup: CDR1 SGHRS, CDR2 YFSETQ. CDR3 region: CASSLSGNHEQYF. DNA for the CDR3: TGCGCCAGCAGCTTGTCCGGGAACCACGAGCAGTACTTC.

This clonotype was counted at least ten times. The genes are TRBV25-1 and TRBJ1-2; possibly TRBD1 for D (5 bases). The V gene's germline CDR1 is MGHDK and CDR2 SYGVNS. The CDR3 length is 14 residues. The germline V and J ends were trimmed by 2 bases and 8 bases, with 15 bases remaining between them. The CDR3 sequence is CASSEPFRGVGYTF. CDR3 bases: TGTGCCAGCAGTGAACCCTTCCGGGGGGTGGGCTACACCTTC.

The chain recombines TRBV16 with TRBJ1-1, with unresolved D. The CDR3 extends over 12 amino acids. V lost 4 bases and J 6 bases, leaving 9 bases between the germline ends. Germline CDR1 is KGHSY and CDR2 is FQNENV. CDR3 sequence reads: CASSRRASEAFF. The CDR3 DNA sequence: TGTGCCAGCAGCCGCCGGGCCTCTGAAGCTTTCTTT.

The chain links TRBV6-2 or TRBV6-3 to TRBJ2-1; possible D gene TRBD2, 5 bases. Germline V gives CDR1 MNHEY, CDR2 SVGEGT. The CDR3 extends over 18 amino acids. V lost 0 bases to trimming and J lost 8 bases, with 23 bases between them. CDR3: CASSYSTKVASRMDEQFF. The CDR3 DNA reads as TGTGCCAGCAGTTACTCGACTAAGGTGGCTAGCCGTATGGATGAGCAGTTCTTC.

This chain links TRBV5-1 with TRBJ2-7; D ambiguous. Trimming pared 4 bases from V and 3 bases from J, leaving 17 bases between. This CDR3 has 15 amino acids. Germline CDR1 and CDR2: SGHRS and YFSETQ. CDR3 coding DNA: TGCGCCAGCAGCCTTCTGACTGCCCCGGGCTACGAGCAGTACTTC. Translation: CASSLLTAPGYEQYF. Supplemented by reference TRBV5-1 and TRBJ2-7, the full variable domain reads KAGVTQTPRYLIKTRGQQVTLSCSPISGHRSVSWYQQTPGQGLQFLFEYFSETQRNKGNFPGRFSGRQFSNSRSEMNVSTLELGDSALYLCASSLLTAPGYEQYFGPGTRLTVT.

This rearrangement joins TRBV20-1 to TRBJ1-2, with D maybe TRBD1 (5 bases). Trimming shortened V by 5 bases and J by 0 bases, and 13 bases separated the two germline ends. Germline V gives CDR1 DFQATT, CDR2 SNEGSKA (reference sequence). CDR3 length: 14 residues. The CDR3 bases are TGCAGTGCTGAGACAGCGAGGACTAACTATGGCTACACCTTC. Translating gives CSAETARTNYGYTF.

This clonotype was counted only a few times. This chain connects TRBV12-3 or TRBV12-4 to TRBJ2-5; D may be TRBD2 (5 bases). Trimming left V 3 bases short and J 5 bases short, with 13 bases between. This CDR3 is built from 14 residues. The CDR3 protein is CASSFLREGETQYF. DNA of the CDR3: TGTGCCAGCAGTTTCCTGAGGGAAGGCGAGACCCAGTACTTC.

This rearrangement joins TRBV20-1 to TRBJ1-1, with D possibly TRBD1 on 6 matching bases. Trimming shortened V by 6 bases and J by 6 bases, and 11 bases separated the two germline ends. Germline-derived CDR1 and CDR2 are DFQATT and SNEGSKA (reference sequence). There are 11 residues in the CDR3. The CDR3 loop is CSARGGPEAFF. CDR3 nucleotide sequence: TGCAGTGCGAGGGGGGGACCTGAAGCTTTCTTT.

This clonotype has more than one count but fewer than ten. The rearrangement uses TRBV10-3 and TRBJ2-3; TRBD2 might be the D (6 bases). The V and J ends lost 3 bases and 0 bases respectively, with 10 bases between them. The CDR3 runs 15 residues. Germline CDR1 is ENHRY and CDR2 is SYGVKD. The CDR3 region is CAISETGTSTDTQYF. The CDR3 nucleotides read TGTGCCATCAGTGAAACCGGGACTAGCACAGATACGCAGTATTTT.

This clonotype has more than one count but fewer than ten. The chain joins TRBV7-2 to TRBJ2-7; 13 bases match TRBD2. This CDR3 contains 18 residues. After removal of 3 bases from V and 2 bases from J, the junction contained 10 bases not matched to a gene. Germline assignment: CDR1 SGHTA and CDR2 FQGNSA. CDR3 loop: CASSLSRDGTSGAYEQYF. Here the CDR3 DNA reads TGTGCCAGCAGCTTGAGCCGCGATGGGACTAGCGGGGCCTACGAGCAGTACTTC.

This clonotype was seen many times. The V gene is TRBV7-8, the J gene TRBJ2-3, with D maybe TRBD1 (5 bases). Trimming took off 7 bases at V and 1 base at J, with 18 bases between the two ends. The germline CDR1 and CDR2 sequences are SGHVS and FQNEAQ. The CDR3 loop spans 16 amino acids. Here the CDR3 reads CASKVFLGEGTDTQYF. The CDR3 region has the DNA TGTGCCAGCAAAGTCTTCCTAGGGGAAGGCACAGATACGCAGTATTTT.

The chain couples TRBV12-3 or TRBV12-4 to TRBJ1-1; possibly TRBD1 for D (5 bases). The CDR3 consists of 14 residues. With 4 bases removed from V and 5 bases from J, the gap between germline ends came to 14 bases. CDR3 bases: TGTGCCAGCAGTTACACCGGGACGGTAACTGAAGCTTTCTTT. Residues: CASSYTGTVTEAFF.

This clonotype was seen a handful of times. The V call is TRBV27, the J call TRBJ2-1, with 7 bases matching TRBD2. Unmatched junction bases numbered 4, after V lost 8 bases and J lost 3 bases. This CDR3 comprises 13 residues. The germline CDR1 and CDR2 sequences are MNHEY and SMNVEV (reference sequence). The CDR3 loop reads CASWEGHYNEQFF. The CDR3 bases are TGTGCCAGCTGGGAGGGCCACTACAATGAGCAGTTCTTC.

This clonotype was observed at least ten times. The chain carries TRBV6-5 and TRBJ2-5, with D hard to call. The CDR3 is 13 residues long. Between the trimmed V and J ends, which lost 4 bases and 2 bases, there was a span of 8 bases. Germline CDR1 MNHEY, CDR2 SVGAGI. The CDR3 reads CASSWAGQETQYF. The DNA of the CDR3 is TGTGCCAGCAGTTGGGCAGGACAAGAGACCCAGTACTTC.